A selection of T cell receptor beta chains follows, all from one sample in a study of T cells in Graves' hyperthyroidism and ophthalmopathy. TCRdb itself ran the multiplex PCR reads through MiXCR, one entry per CDR3 protein. The sample consists of 600,000 to 700,000 distinct CDR3 sequences, 14% to 15% of them appearing once. Sequencing was performed on blood. Receptor source: a woman aged 40 to 50 with Graves' ophthalmopathy. The CDR3 runs from the conserved cysteine through the conserved F or W. The D gene is left open where the match is weak. Expanded clones get a size class; other rows say once, few or many, or leave the size out.

abundance: many
v_gene: TRBV7-2
j_gene: TRBJ2-2
d_gene: TRBD1
CDR3nt: TGTGCCAGCAGCACCCGGACAGGGGAAGGGGAGCTGTTTTTT
CDR3aa: CASSTRTGEGELFF

abundance: few
v_gene: TRBV4-2
j_gene: TRBJ2-3
d_gene: TRBD2
CDR3nt: TGTGCCAGCAGCCCAGGAGCGGGGGGCACAGATACGCAGTATTTT
CDR3aa: CASSPGAGGTDTQYF

abundance: few
v_gene: TRBV28
j_gene: TRBJ2-5
d_gene: TRBD2
CDR3nt: TGTGCCAGCAGTACAGCGGGAGCCCTACAAGAGACCCAGTACTTC
CDR3aa: CASSTAGALQETQYF

abundance: many
v_gene: TRBV28
j_gene: TRBJ1-5
d_gene: NA
CDR3nt: TGTGCCAGCAGCCTGGGGGGTGGGAGGGCTAGCAATCAGCCCCAGCATTTT
CDR3aa: CASSLGGGRASNQPQHF

abundance: many
v_gene: TRBV7-9
j_gene: TRBJ1-2
d_gene: NA
CDR3nt: TGTGCCAGCAGTTACCGGGGCTTTGACTCCTATGGCTACACCTTC
CDR3aa: CASSYRGFDSYGYTF

abundance: many
v_gene: TRBV6-5
j_gene: TRBJ2-7
d_gene: TRBD1
CDR3nt: TGTGCCAGCAGTTACTCGGCCGGACAGGGGTACGAGCAGTACTTC
CDR3aa: CASSYSAGQGYEQYF

abundance: many
v_gene: TRBV6-1
j_gene: TRBJ1-1
d_gene: NA
CDR3nt: TGTGCCAGCACTCCCCGGGTGGACACTGAAGCTTTCTTT
CDR3aa: CASTPRVDTEAFF

abundance: many
v_gene: TRBV19
j_gene: TRBJ2-2
d_gene: TRBD2
CDR3nt: TGTGCCAGTAGTTCCCTAGCGGACCTGAACCGGGAGCTGTTTTTT
CDR3aa: CASSSLADLNRELFF

abundance: NA
v_gene: TRBV9
j_gene: TRBJ2-3
d_gene: TRBD2
CDR3nt: TGTGCCAGCAACGCGGGAGACCTACTCACAGATACGCAGTATTTT
CDR3aa: CASNAGDLLTDTQYF

abundance: many
v_gene: TRBV29-1
j_gene: TRBJ2-5
d_gene: NA
CDR3nt: TGCAGCGCCTCCGTAGGGGTACAGGGAGAGACCCAGTACTTC
CDR3aa: CSASVGVQGETQYF

abundance: NA
v_gene: TRBV6-1
j_gene: TRBJ1-1
d_gene: NA
CDR3nt: TGTGCCAGCAGTGTCCGTGGGGTGAACACTGAAGCTTTCTTT
CDR3aa: CASSVRGVNTEAFF

abundance: NA
v_gene: TRBV11-1
j_gene: TRBJ2-5
d_gene: NA
CDR3nt: TGTGCCAGCAGCTTAGGGGGATTTGTGGCAGGAGATTACCAAGAGACCCAGTACTTC
CDR3aa: CASSLGGFVAGDYQETQYF

abundance: many
v_gene: TRBV2
j_gene: TRBJ1-1
d_gene: NA
CDR3nt: TGTGCCAGCACAACCATAGGGGCGGGGAACACTGAAGCTTTCTTT
CDR3aa: CASTTIGAGNTEAFF

abundance: many
v_gene: TRBV5-1
j_gene: TRBJ2-6
d_gene: NA
CDR3nt: TGCGCCAGCAGCAGGGACATACTAGCTTCCTCTGGGGCCAACGTCCTGACTTTC
CDR3aa: CASSRDILASSGANVLTF

abundance: few
v_gene: TRBV6-5
j_gene: TRBJ1-5
d_gene: TRBD1
CDR3nt: TGTGCCAGCAGTTCAGGGGGTTGGGGCAATCAGCCCCAGCATTTT
CDR3aa: CASSSGGWGNQPQHF

abundance: many
v_gene: TRBV11-2
j_gene: TRBJ2-5
d_gene: NA
CDR3nt: TGTGCCAGCAGCTTGACGGTCGCTCACCAAGAGACCCAGTACTTC
CDR3aa: CASSLTVAHQETQYF

abundance: many
v_gene: TRBV2
j_gene: TRBJ2-7
d_gene: TRBD1
CDR3nt: TGTGCCAGCAGGAGGGACAGTTACCGCCTCTACGAGCAGTACTTC
CDR3aa: CASRRDSYRLYEQYF

abundance: many
v_gene: TRBV28
j_gene: TRBJ1-3
d_gene: NA
CDR3nt: TGTGCCAGCATGGACAGACCATTCTCTGGAAACACCATATATTTT
CDR3aa: CASMDRPFSGNTIYF

abundance: many
v_gene: TRBV29-1
j_gene: TRBJ2-7
d_gene: TRBD2
CDR3nt: TGCAGCGTTGAATTAGGGGAGAGCGGGAGATCCTACGAGCAGTACTTC
CDR3aa: CSVELGESGRSYEQYF

abundance: NA
v_gene: TRBV28
j_gene: TRBJ1-5
d_gene: NA
CDR3nt: TGTGCCAGCACCCCAGGACACAACGGGAATCAGCCCCAGCATTTT
CDR3aa: CASTPGHNGNQPQHF

abundance: NA
v_gene: TRBV6-5
j_gene: TRBJ2-3
d_gene: NA
CDR3nt: TGTGCCAGCAGTTACCAAGACCCCACAGATACGCAGTATTTT
CDR3aa: CASSYQDPTDTQYF

abundance: many
v_gene: TRBV28
j_gene: TRBJ2-5
d_gene: TRBD2
CDR3nt: TGTGCCAGCAGTTCCGGGGGGGCTATCCAAGAGACCCAGTACTTC
CDR3aa: CASSSGGAIQETQYF

abundance: NA
v_gene: TRBV18
j_gene: TRBJ1-1
d_gene: NA
CDR3nt: TGTGCCAGCTCACCAGACAGCATTGAAGCTTTCTTT
CDR3aa: CASSPDSIEAFF

abundance: many
v_gene: TRBV12-3/TRBV12-4
j_gene: TRBJ1-6
d_gene: NA
CDR3nt: TGTGCCAGCACCCTTAACGGTCGGAATTCACCCCTCCACTTT
CDR3aa: CASTLNGRNSPLHF

abundance: NA
v_gene: TRBV28
j_gene: TRBJ1-5
d_gene: NA
CDR3nt: TGTGCCAGCAGTTTAGGTATAGGGATGCAAAGAAATCAGCCCCAGCATTTT
CDR3aa: CASSLGIGMQRNQPQHF

abundance: NA
v_gene: TRBV9
j_gene: TRBJ2-2
d_gene: NA
CDR3nt: TGTGCCAGCAGCGTAGTCGGGACTAACACCGGGGAGCTGTTTTTT
CDR3aa: CASSVVGTNTGELFF